A single T cell receptor beta chain is shown here with its context. Amplification of the TCR beta CDR3 regions used RNA transcripts (as template). First-round RT-PCR relied on HTBI primers, and a second-round multiplex PCR came next. One entry per CDR3 protein results from TCRdb running MiXCR on the multiplex PCR reads. The repertoire consists of some 390,000 distinct CDR3 sequences, with about a sixth occurring once and the leading ten covering around 1.4%. The data belong to a study of Graves' ophthalmopathy and Graves' hyperthyroidism. Sequenced: peripheral blood. This clonotype was obtained from a young woman with Graves' ophthalmopathy.

CDR3 bases: TGTGCCAGCAGGGTGGGGGGACAGACCGACGAGACCCAGTACTTC. Its protein product is CASRVGGQTDETQYF. The chain joins TRBV28 to TRBJ2-5; a possible D gene is TRBD1 (7 bases). V was shortened by 6 bases and J by 5 bases, with 19 bases between the two germline ends. The CDR3 contains 15 residues. Germline V gene lookup returns CDR1 MDHEN and CDR2 SYDVKM.